This T cell receptor (beta chain) was found in a study of spatial heterogeneity in lung cancer. TCRdb re-derived calls from the 5' RACE reads in MiXCR, one entry per CDR3 protein. The sample yields approximately 49,000 distinct CDR3 sequences, 5.3% seen once. This clonotype has ten or more counts. Stated time point: sample taken at primary tumor resection. There were around 72 donors, all of them untreated patients with early-stage non-small cell lung cancer. This CDR3 comprises 14 residues. The V and J ends lost 2 bases and 5 bases, in that order; junction bases with no gene match: 4. Germline V gene sequence: CDR1 MNHNS, CDR2 SASEGT.

The rearrangement uses TRBV6-1 and TRBJ2-3; 7 bases agree with TRBD2. Sequenced material: PBMCs, taken at surgery. The clonotype originates from a male donor with early-stage non-small cell lung cancer. The CDR3 DNA reads as TGTGCCAGCAGTGAACTGGGAGGGAGAGATACGCAGTATTTT. It codes for CASSELGGRDTQYF.